These 16 T cell receptor beta chains originate from one sample sequenced in a study of blood T cell repertoires in COVID-19. Method: immunoSEQ multiplex PCR; TCRdb's copy keeps in-frame clones and lacks some. The repertoire includes more than 55,000 clones, around 84% of them detected once, and about 9.8% sits in the top ten. The sample taken for sequencing was peripheral blood. These TCRs come from a woman older than 75 with acute or convalescent COVID-19.

This chain connects TRBV10-3 to TRBJ2-3; D gene ambiguous. V lost 6 bases and J lost 6, with 7 bases in between. The CDR3 contains 11 residues. Germline CDR1 and CDR2: ENHRY and SYGVKD. The CDR3 sequence is CAIRRSDTQYF. In DNA form, the CDR3 reads TGTGCCATCAGGAGGTCGGATACGCAGTATTTT.

The chain combines TRBV5-1 with TRBJ2-7; TRBD1 matches at 10 bases. With 3 bases clipped from V and 2 bases from J, the junction kept 14 bases outside the gene matches. CDR1 SGHRS and CDR2 YFSETQ come from the germline V gene. There are 18 residues in the CDR3. The chain's CDR3 is CASSYRSGTGAIPYEQYF. In DNA, the CDR3 is TGCGCCAGCAGCTACCGCTCCGGGACAGGGGCAATACCCTACGAGCAGTACTTC.

The gene calls are TRBV21-1 and TRBJ1-2; the D call of TRBD1 is as the table states it, not checked on the DNA. TRBV21-1 is a recognized pseudogene. The length of the CDR3 is 14 residues. CDR3 sequence: CASRQRGIQGGYTF. The DNA of the CDR3 is TGTGCCAGCAGGCAAAGGGGAATTCAGGGTGGCTACACCTTC.

The genes are TRBV30 and TRBJ2-5; D might be TRBD2 (6 bases). Germline CDR1 is GTSNPN and CDR2 is SVGIG (reference sequence). V lost 2 bases to trimming and J lost 5 bases, with 27 bases between them. The CDR3 contains 18 residues. CDR3 loop: CAWSPVISRGRGRETQYF. DNA for the CDR3: TGTGCCTGGAGTCCCGTAATCTCGCGGGGTCGGGGAAGGGAGACCCAGTACTTC. Full variable domain (remainder filled in from reference TRBV30 and TRBJ2-5): SQTIHQWPATLVQPVGSPLSLECTVEGTSNPNLYWYRQAAGRGLQLLFYSVGIGQISSEVPQNLSASRPQDRQFILSSKKLLLSDSGFYLCAWSPVISRGRGRETQYFGPGTRLLVL.

The chain recombines TRBV18 with TRBJ1-2; D unresolved. The V gene's germline CDR1 is KGHSH and CDR2 LQKENI. The CDR3 is 12 residues long. Deletions cut 3 bases from V and 6 bases from J, with 8 bases between. The CDR3 DNA is TGTGCCAGCTCACCTCCACTCGATGGCTACACCTTC. It specifies CASSPPLDGYTF.

This chain joins TRBV5-1 and TRBJ2-3; D is perhaps TRBD1 (6 bases). The V end lost 4 bases, the J end lost 0 bases, and 6 bases lay between the germline ends. Germline V gene data show CDR1 as SGHRS and CDR2 as YFSETQ. There are 13 residues in the CDR3. The CDR3 DNA sequence: TGCGCCAGCAGCCAGGGGAGCACAGATACGCAGTATTTT. It yields the protein CASSQGSTDTQYF.

The chain carries TRBV7-6 and TRBJ1-1; D call uncertain. The length of the CDR3 is 13 residues. Between the trimmed V and J ends, which lost 6 bases and 1 base, there was a span of 9 bases. Per the germline V gene, CDR1 is SGHVS and CDR2 is FNYEAQ. Written as DNA, the CDR3 is TGTGCCAGCAGGTCCGGGAGGAACACTGAAGCTTTCTTT. As protein: CASRSGRNTEAFF. Full variable domain (outside the CDR3, taken from reference TRBV7-6 and TRBJ1-1): GAGVSQSPRYKVTKRGQDVALRCDPISGHVSLYWYRQALGQGPEFLTYFNYEAQQDKSGLPNDRFSAERPEGSISTLTIQRTEQRDSAMYRCASRSGRNTEAFFGQGTRLTVV.

The CDR3 here is CASSSGTENEQFF. Written as DNA, the CDR3 is TGTGCCAGCAGTTCCGGGACAGAAAATGAGCAGTTCTTC. V and J are TRBV6-5 and TRBJ2-1; 7 positions agree with TRBD1. V dropped 4 bases and J dropped 7; count of bases not matched to a gene: 4. The CDR3 extends over 13 amino acids. Germline CDR1 and CDR2: MNHEY and SVGAGI.

V usage is TRBV7-9 and J usage is TRBJ1-3; 9 nucleotides align to TRBD1. The length of the CDR3 is 15 residues. Germline CDR1 and CDR2: SEHNR and FQNEAQ (reference sequence). V dropped 0 bases and J dropped 4; count of bases not matched to a gene: 1. The CDR3 sequence is CASSLAGTGGNTIYF. Here the CDR3 DNA reads TGTGCCAGCAGCTTAGCGGGGACAGGGGGAAACACCATATATTTT.

This chain uses TRBV7-9 with TRBJ1-2; 7 positions match TRBD1. With V trimmed by 2 bases and J by 8 bases, 8 bases remained unmatched. Germline V gene data show CDR1 as SEHNR and CDR2 as FQNEAQ (reference sequence). This CDR3 comprises 14 residues. The CDR3 is CASSLRGGPSGYTF. The CDR3 nucleotides are TGTGCCAGCAGCTTAAGAGGGGGCCCTTCCGGCTACACCTTC.

This clone is a singleton in its sample. The V and J genes are TRBV12-5 and TRBJ1-1; D is unclear. The germline gives CDR1 LGHNT, CDR2 FRNRAP. The CDR3 consists of 13 residues. V was cut by 1 base and J by 4 bases, with 7 bases left in between. This CDR3 is CASGLGESTEAFF. In nucleotides, the CDR3 is TGTGCTAGTGGTTTGGGGGAGTCCACTGAAGCTTTCTTT.

The gene calls are TRBV3-1 (or the pseudogene TRBV3-2) and TRBJ2-1; 10 bases are shared with TRBD2. The CDR3 totals 17 residues. The germline V gene has CDR1 LGHDT and CDR2 YNNKEL (reference sequence). Trimming cost V 3 bases and J 5 bases; bases outside gene matches: 10. The CDR3 is CASSQLPAGGQNNEQFF. The CDR3 DNA is TGTGCCAGCAGCCAGCTCCCAGCGGGGGGGCAAAACAATGAGCAGTTCTTC.

The chain combines TRBV18 with TRBJ1-1; no firm D call. Germline V gene sequence: CDR1 KGHSH, CDR2 LQKENI. The ends were cut back, 3 bases at V and 1 base at J, with 15 bases in the middle. CDR3 length equals 16 residues. The DNA of the CDR3 is TGTGCCAGCTCACCCCACGCGGTAGACCGGAACACTGAAGCTTTCTTT. This translates into CASSPHAVDRNTEAFF.

This clone was observed a single time. The gene calls are TRBV7-2 and TRBJ2-1; D is ambiguous. The CDR3 runs 15 residues. V gave up 5 bases and J gave up 6 bases, with 17 bases separating them. Germline CDR1 SGHTA, CDR2 FQGNSA. CDR3 protein: CASSGRQMNVNEQFF. The CDR3 DNA reads TGTGCCAGCAGCGGTAGACAAATGAATGTCAATGAGCAGTTCTTC.

This clone has a single count. V and J are TRBV29-1 and TRBJ2-7; weak D call: TRBD2 (6 bases). The germline gives CDR1 SQVTM, CDR2 ANQGSEA. Trimming took 5 bases from V and 4 from J, leaving 18 bases between them. This CDR3 is 14 amino acids long. This chain's CDR3 is CSVSRDSERYEQYF. For the CDR3, the DNA is TGCAGCGTTTCGCGGGACTCCGAGCGGTACGAGCAGTACTTC.

The gene calls are TRBV6-1 and TRBJ2-7, with TRBD1 matching over 7 bases. Germline CDR1 is MNHNS and CDR2 is SASEGT. The CDR3 has 14 amino acids. V shed 3 bases and J 6 bases; nucleotides not matched to a gene: 8. Written as DNA, the CDR3 is TGTGCCAGCAGTGAGGAAAGGGGGCATTCCGAGCAGTACTTC. Residues: CASSEERGHSEQYF.